A selection of T cell receptor beta chains follows, all from one sample in a study of blood T cell repertoires in COVID-19. Only in-frame clones appear in the TCRdb table, and some are missing; sequencing was by immunoSEQ multiplex PCR. The sample shows 300,000 to 400,000 clones, 80% to 90% of them seen only once. Sequenced: peripheral blood. These receptors were taken from a man aged 25-45 years with COVID-19, enrolled during active disease. The CDR3 runs from the conserved cysteine through the conserved F or W. Each record gives: D gene, clone size, J gene, V gene, CDR3 length, CDR3 protein, CDR3 DNA. The D gene is left open where the match is weak. Size is stated for part of the rows, as once, few or many counts, or as a class when the clone is expanded.

d_gene: TRBD2; abundance: -; j_gene: TRBJ2-7; v_gene: TRBV2; len: 13; CDR3aa: CASRLTSDYEQYF; CDR3nt: TGTGCCAGCAGGTTGACTAGCGACTACGAGCAGTACTTC
d_gene: -; abundance: -; j_gene: TRBJ1-4; v_gene: TRBV20-1; len: 10; CDR3aa: CSARREKLFF; CDR3nt: TGCAGTGCTAGACGGGAAAAACTGTTTTTT
d_gene: TRBD2; abundance: -; j_gene: TRBJ2-1; v_gene: TRBV7-9; len: 15; CDR3aa: CASSFREGGNNEQFF; CDR3nt: TGTGCCAGCAGCTTCAGGGAGGGTGGAAACAATGAGCAGTTCTTC
d_gene: -; abundance: -; j_gene: TRBJ1-1; v_gene: TRBV5-4; len: 16; CDR3aa: CASSPGGAAPNTEAFF; CDR3nt: TGTGCCAGCAGCCCTGGCGGGGCGGCCCCGAACACTGAAGCTTTCTTT
d_gene: TRBD2; abundance: -; j_gene: TRBJ2-1; v_gene: TRBV9; len: 15; CDR3aa: CASSAGTSGSLGQFF; CDR3nt: TGTGCCAGCAGCGCCGGGACTAGCGGATCTCTAGGGCAGTTCTTC
d_gene: TRBD2; abundance: -; j_gene: TRBJ2-1; v_gene: TRBV24-1; len: 18; CDR3aa: CATSDSGLAGGAYNEQFF; CDR3nt: TGTGCCACCAGTGATTCGGGACTAGCGGGGGGGGCCTACAATGAGCAGTTCTTC
d_gene: -; abundance: once; j_gene: TRBJ2-5; v_gene: TRBV12-3/TRBV12-4; len: 11; CDR3aa: CASSFGETQYF; CDR3nt: TGTGCCAGCAGCTTCGGGGAGACCCAGTACTTC
d_gene: TRBD1; abundance: -; j_gene: TRBJ1-1; v_gene: TRBV19; len: 15; CDR3aa: CASSGGQGLYTEAFF; CDR3nt: TGTGCCAGTAGTGGGGGACAGGGACTCTACACTGAAGCTTTCTTT
d_gene: TRBD2; abundance: -; j_gene: TRBJ2-2; v_gene: TRBV11-3; len: 18; CDR3aa: CASSLRYGREGLTGELFF; CDR3nt: TGTGCCAGCAGCTTAAGGTACGGGCGGGAGGGCCTCACCGGGGAGCTGTTTTTT
d_gene: TRBD1; abundance: -; j_gene: TRBJ2-5; v_gene: TRBV12-3/TRBV12-4; len: 13; CDR3aa: CASSPDREETQYF; CDR3nt: TGTGCCAGCAGTCCCGACAGGGAGGAGACCCAGTACTTC
d_gene: -; abundance: -; j_gene: TRBJ2-1; v_gene: TRBV4-1; len: 16; CDR3aa: CASSQDALAGNNEQFF; CDR3nt: TGCGCCAGCAGCCAAGATGCACTAGCTGGTAACAATGAGCAGTTCTTC
d_gene: TRBD1; abundance: few; j_gene: TRBJ1-1; v_gene: TRBV5-4; len: 14; CDR3aa: CASSPDRANTEAFF; CDR3nt: TGTGCCAGCAGCCCGGACAGGGCGAACACTGAAGCTTTCTTT
d_gene: TRBD1; abundance: -; j_gene: TRBJ1-6; v_gene: TRBV6-6; len: 15; CDR3aa: CASSYSAGGYSPLHF; CDR3nt: TGTGCCAGCAGTTACTCGGCAGGGGGGTATTCACCCCTCCACTTT
d_gene: TRBD1; abundance: once; j_gene: TRBJ2-3; v_gene: TRBV29-1; len: 15; CDR3aa: CSVEDPGGRTDTQYF; CDR3nt: TGCAGCGTTGAAGATCCAGGGGGCAGAACAGATACGCAGTATTTT
d_gene: TRBD2; abundance: -; j_gene: TRBJ2-7; v_gene: TRBV11-2; len: 15; CDR3aa: CASSLGLAGGYEQYF; CDR3nt: TGTGCCAGCAGCTTGGGGCTAGCGGGAGGCTACGAGCAGTACTTC
d_gene: -; abundance: -; j_gene: TRBJ2-3; v_gene: TRBV7-2; len: 12; CDR3aa: CASSLKGDTQYF; CDR3nt: TGTGCCAGCAGCTTAAAGGGGGATACGCAGTATTTT
d_gene: -; abundance: -; j_gene: TRBJ2-1; v_gene: TRBV4-3; len: 16; CDR3aa: CASSQDAIEAYNEQFF; CDR3nt: TGCGCCAGCAGCCAAGATGCGATAGAAGCTTACAATGAGCAGTTCTTC
d_gene: TRBD1; abundance: -; j_gene: TRBJ1-2; v_gene: TRBV28; len: 17; CDR3aa: CASSSAGQGFQLDGYTF; CDR3nt: TGTGCCAGCAGCTCCGCCGGACAGGGTTTTCAGTTAGATGGCTACACCTTC
d_gene: TRBD2; abundance: once; j_gene: TRBJ2-3; v_gene: TRBV28; len: 15; CDR3aa: CASSLTSGKPDTQYF; CDR3nt: TGTGCCAGCAGTTTAACTAGCGGGAAACCAGATACGCAGTATTTT
d_gene: TRBD2; abundance: -; j_gene: TRBJ2-7; v_gene: TRBV27; len: 17; CDR3aa: CASSPHPGLARFHEQYF; CDR3nt: TGTGCCAGCAGTCCTCACCCGGGACTAGCGAGGTTCCACGAGCAGTACTTC